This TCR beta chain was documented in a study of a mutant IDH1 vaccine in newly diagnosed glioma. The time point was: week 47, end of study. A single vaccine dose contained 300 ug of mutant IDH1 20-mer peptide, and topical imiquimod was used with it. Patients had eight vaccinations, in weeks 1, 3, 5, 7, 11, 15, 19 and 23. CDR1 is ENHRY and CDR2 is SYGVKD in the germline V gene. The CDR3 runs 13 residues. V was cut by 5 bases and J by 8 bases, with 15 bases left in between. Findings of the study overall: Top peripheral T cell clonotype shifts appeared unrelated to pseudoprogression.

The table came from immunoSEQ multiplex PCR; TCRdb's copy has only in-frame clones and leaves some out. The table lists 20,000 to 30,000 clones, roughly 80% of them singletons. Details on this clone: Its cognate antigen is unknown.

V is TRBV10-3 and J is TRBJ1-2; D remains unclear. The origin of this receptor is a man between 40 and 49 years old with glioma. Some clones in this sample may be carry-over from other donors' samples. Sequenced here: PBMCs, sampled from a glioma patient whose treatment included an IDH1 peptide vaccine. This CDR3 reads CAISPNGDEGYTF. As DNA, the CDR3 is TGTGCCATCAGTCCGAACGGGGATGAAGGCTACACCTTC.